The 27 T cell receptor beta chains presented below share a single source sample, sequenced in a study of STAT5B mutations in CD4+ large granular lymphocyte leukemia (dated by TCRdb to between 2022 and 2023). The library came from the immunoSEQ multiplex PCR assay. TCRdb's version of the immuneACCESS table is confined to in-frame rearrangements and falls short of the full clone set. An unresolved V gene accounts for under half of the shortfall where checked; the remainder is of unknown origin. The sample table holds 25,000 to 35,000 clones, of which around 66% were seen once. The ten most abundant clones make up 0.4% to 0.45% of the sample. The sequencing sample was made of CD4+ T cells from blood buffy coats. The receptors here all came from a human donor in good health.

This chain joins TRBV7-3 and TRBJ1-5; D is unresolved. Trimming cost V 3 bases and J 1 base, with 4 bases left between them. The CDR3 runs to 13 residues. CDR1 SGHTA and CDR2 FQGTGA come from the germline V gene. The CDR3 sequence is CASSFGSNQPQHF. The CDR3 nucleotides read TGTGCCAGCAGCTTCGGCAGCAATCAGCCCCAGCATTTT.

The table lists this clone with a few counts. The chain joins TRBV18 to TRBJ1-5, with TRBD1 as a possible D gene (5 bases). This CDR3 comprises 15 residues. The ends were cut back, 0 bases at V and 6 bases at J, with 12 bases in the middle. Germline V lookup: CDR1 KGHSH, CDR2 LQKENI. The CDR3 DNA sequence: TGTGCCAGCTCACCACCAGCCAGGGACGGTCAGCCCCAGCATTTT. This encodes CASSPPARDGQPQHF.

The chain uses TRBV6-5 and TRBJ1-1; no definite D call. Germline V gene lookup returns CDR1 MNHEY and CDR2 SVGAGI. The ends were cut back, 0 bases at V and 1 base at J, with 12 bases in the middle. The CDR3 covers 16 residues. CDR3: CASSYSPRAGNTEAFF. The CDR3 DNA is TGTGCCAGCAGTTACTCACCTCGGGCGGGGAACACTGAAGCTTTCTTT.

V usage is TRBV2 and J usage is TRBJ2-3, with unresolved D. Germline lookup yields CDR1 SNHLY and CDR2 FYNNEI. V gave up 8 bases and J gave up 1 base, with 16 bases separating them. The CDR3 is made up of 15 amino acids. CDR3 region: CASLEWGSGTDTQYF. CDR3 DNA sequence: TGTGCCAGCCTAGAGTGGGGTTCCGGCACAGATACGCAGTATTTT.

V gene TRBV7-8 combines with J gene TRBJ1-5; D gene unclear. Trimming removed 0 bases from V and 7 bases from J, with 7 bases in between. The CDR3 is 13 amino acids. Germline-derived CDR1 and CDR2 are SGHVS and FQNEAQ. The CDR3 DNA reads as TGTGCCAGCAGCTTAGCCGAGGGACAGCCCCAGCATTTT. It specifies CASSLAEGQPQHF.

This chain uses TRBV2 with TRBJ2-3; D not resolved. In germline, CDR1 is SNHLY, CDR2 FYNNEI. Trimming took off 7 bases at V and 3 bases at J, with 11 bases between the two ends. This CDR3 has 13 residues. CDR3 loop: CASNPPFTDTQYF. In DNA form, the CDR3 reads TGTGCCAGCAACCCTCCCTTTACAGATACGCAGTATTTT.

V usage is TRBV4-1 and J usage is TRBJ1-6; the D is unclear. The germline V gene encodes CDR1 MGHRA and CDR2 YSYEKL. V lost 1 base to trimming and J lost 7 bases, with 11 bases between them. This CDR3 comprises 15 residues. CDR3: CASSQGSDGNSPLHF. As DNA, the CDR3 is TGCGCCAGCAGCCAAGGGTCGGACGGGAATTCACCCCTCCACTTT.

The CDR3 region has the DNA TGTGCCAGCAGCGAGCCCTACACAGATACGCAGTATTTT. Its protein is CASSEPYTDTQYF. V is TRBV9 and J is TRBJ2-3; D unclear. The CDR3 extends over 13 amino acids. Germline V gene lookup returns CDR1 SGDLS and CDR2 YYNGEE. Trimming removed 3 bases from V and 2 bases from J, with 7 bases in between.

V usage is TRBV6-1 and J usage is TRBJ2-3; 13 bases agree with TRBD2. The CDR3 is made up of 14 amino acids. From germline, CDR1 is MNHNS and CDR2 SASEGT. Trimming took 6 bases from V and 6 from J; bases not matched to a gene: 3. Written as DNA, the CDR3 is TGTGCCAGCAGGACTAGCGGGGGGTGGGATACGCAGTATTTT. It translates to CASRTSGGWDTQYF.

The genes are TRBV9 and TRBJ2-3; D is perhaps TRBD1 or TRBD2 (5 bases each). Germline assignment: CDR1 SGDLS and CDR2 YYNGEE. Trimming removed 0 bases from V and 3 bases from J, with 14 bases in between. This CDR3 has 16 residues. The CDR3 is CASSVASWGNTDTQYF. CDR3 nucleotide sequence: TGTGCCAGCAGCGTAGCCTCTTGGGGGAATACAGATACGCAGTATTTT.

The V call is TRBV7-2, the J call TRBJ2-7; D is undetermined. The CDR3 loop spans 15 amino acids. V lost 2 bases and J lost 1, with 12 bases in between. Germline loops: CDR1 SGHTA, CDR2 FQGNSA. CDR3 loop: CASSLSRAVSYEQYF. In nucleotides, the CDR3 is TGTGCCAGCAGCTTAAGTCGGGCAGTGTCCTACGAGCAGTACTTC. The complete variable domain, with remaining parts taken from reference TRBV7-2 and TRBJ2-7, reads GAGVSQSPSNKVTEKGKDVELRCDPISGHTALYWYRQSLGQGLEFLIYFQGNSAPDKSGLPSDRFSAERTGGSVSTLTIQRTQQEDSAVYLCASSLSRAVSYEQYFGPGTRLTVT.

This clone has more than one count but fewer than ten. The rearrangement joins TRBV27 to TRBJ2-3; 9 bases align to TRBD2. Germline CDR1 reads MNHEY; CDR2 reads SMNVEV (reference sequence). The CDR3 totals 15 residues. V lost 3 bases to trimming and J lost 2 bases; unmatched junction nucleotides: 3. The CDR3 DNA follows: TGTGCCAGCAGTTTGGCGGGGGGGTACACAGATACGCAGTATTTT. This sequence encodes CASSLAGGYTDTQYF.

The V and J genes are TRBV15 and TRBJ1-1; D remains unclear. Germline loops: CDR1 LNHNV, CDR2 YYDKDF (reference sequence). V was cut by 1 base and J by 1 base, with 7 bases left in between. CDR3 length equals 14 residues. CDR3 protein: CATSRVEGNTEAFF. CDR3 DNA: TGTGCCACCAGCAGAGTGGAGGGGAACACTGAAGCTTTCTTT.

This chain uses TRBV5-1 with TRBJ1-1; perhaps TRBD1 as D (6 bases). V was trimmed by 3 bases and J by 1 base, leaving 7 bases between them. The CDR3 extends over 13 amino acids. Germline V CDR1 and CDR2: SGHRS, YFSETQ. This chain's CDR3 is CASSYRANTEAFF. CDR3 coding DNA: TGCGCCAGCAGCTACAGGGCGAACACTGAAGCTTTCTTT.

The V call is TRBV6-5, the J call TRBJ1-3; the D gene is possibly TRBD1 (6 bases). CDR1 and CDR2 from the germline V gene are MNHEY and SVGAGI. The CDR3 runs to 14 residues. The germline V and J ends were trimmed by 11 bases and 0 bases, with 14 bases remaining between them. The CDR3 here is CACWGLRSGNTIYF. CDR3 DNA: TGTGCCTGCTGGGGGCTCCGCTCTGGAAACACCATATATTTT.

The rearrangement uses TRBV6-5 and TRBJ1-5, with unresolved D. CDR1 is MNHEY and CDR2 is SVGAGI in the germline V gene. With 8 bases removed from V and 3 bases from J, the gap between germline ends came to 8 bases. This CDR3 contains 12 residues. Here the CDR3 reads CASGLANQPQHF. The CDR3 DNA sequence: TGTGCCAGCGGACTAGCCAATCAGCCCCAGCATTTT.

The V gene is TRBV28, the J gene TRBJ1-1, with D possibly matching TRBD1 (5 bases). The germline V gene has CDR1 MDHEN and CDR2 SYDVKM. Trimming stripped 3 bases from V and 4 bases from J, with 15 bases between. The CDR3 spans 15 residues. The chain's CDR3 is CASSLGRPSGTEAFF. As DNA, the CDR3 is TGTGCCAGCAGTTTGGGACGTCCTTCGGGCACTGAAGCTTTCTTT.

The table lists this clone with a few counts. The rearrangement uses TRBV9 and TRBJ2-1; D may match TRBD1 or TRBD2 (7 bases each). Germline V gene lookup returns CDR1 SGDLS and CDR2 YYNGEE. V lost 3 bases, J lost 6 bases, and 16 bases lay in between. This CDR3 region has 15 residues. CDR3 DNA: TGTGCCAGCAGCGGGGAGGGGGCGCGATTCAATGAGCAGTTCTTC. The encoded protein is CASSGEGARFNEQFF. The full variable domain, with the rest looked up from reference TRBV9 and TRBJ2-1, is DSGVTQTPKHLITATGQRVTLRCSPRSGDLSVYWYQQSLDQGLQFLIQYYNGEERAKGNILERFSAQQFPDLHSELNLSSLELGDSALYFCASSGEGARFNEQFFGPGTRLTVL.

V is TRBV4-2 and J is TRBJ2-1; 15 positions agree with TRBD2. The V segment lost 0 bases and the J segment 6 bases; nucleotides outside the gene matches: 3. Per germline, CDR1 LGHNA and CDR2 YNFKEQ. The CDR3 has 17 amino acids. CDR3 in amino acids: CASSQDGLAGGRNEQFF. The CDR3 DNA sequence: TGTGCCAGCAGCCAAGATGGACTAGCGGGGGGGCGCAATGAGCAGTTCTTC.

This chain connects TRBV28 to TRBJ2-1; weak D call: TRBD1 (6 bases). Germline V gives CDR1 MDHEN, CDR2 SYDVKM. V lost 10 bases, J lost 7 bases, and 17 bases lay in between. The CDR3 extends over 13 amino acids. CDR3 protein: CATLPGHRNEQFF. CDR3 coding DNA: TGTGCCACCTTACCGGGACACCGGAATGAGCAGTTCTTC.

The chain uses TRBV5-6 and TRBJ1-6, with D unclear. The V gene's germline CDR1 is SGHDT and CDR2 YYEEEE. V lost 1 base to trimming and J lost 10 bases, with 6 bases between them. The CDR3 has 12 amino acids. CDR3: CASSLPLSPLHF. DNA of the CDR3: TGTGCCAGCAGCTTGCCCCTGTCACCCCTCCACTTT.

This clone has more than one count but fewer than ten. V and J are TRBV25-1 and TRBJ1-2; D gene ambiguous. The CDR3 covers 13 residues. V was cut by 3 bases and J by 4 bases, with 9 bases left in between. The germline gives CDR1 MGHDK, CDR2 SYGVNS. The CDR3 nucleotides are TGTGCCAGCAGTGACCACATTTTCTATGGCTACACCTTC. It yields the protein CASSDHIFYGYTF.

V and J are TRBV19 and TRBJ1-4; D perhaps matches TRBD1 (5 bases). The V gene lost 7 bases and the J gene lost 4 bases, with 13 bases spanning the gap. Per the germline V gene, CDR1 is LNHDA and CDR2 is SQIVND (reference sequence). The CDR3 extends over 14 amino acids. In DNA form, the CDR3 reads TGTGCCAGTACCTTAGGGACGGTTAATGAAAAACTGTTTTTT. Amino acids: CASTLGTVNEKLFF.

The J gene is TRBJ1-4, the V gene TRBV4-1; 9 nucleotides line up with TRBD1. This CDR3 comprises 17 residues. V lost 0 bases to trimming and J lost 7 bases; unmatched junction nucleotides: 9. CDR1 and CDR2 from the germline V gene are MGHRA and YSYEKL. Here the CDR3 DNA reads TGCGCCAGCAGCCAAGATTGGGGGACAGGGATAGGTGAAAAACTGTTTTTT. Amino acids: CASSQDWGTGIGEKLFF.

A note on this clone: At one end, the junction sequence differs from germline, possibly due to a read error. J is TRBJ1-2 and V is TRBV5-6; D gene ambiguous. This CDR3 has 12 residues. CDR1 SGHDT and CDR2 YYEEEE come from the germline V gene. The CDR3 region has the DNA TGTGCCAGCAGCTTGCAGGATTTTGGGATCGCCTTC. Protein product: CASSLQDFGIAF.

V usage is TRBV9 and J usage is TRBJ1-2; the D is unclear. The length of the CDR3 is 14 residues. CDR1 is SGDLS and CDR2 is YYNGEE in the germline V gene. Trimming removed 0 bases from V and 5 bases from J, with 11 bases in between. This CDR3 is CASSVGPGIYGYTF. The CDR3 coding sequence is TGTGCCAGCAGCGTAGGTCCAGGAATATATGGCTACACCTTC.

The CDR3 DNA is TGCGCCAGCAGGGGGGGGGCAAGAAACGGGGAGCAGTACTTC. This codes for CASRGGARNGEQYF. J is TRBJ2-7 and V is TRBV10-2, with D perhaps TRBD2 (7 bases). The germline V and J ends were trimmed by 6 bases and 7 bases, with 19 bases remaining between them. The CDR3 runs to 14 residues. CDR1 and CDR2 (germline): WSHSY, SAAADI.